Shown below are 2 T cell receptor beta chains from a single sample sequenced in a study of blood T cell repertoires in COVID-19 (dated by TCRdb to about 2020). The library came from the immunoSEQ multiplex PCR assay. This immuneACCESS table, as held by TCRdb, lists in-frame sequences with V and J called but not all clones. Of the missing ones, under half trace to an unresolved V gene in checked studies; the others have no known cause. Within this sample are 99,000 or so clones, with about 85% of them counted one time only. In total, the top ten clones hold under 4.5% of the sample. The sequenced sample consisted of peripheral blood. These receptors were taken from a man between 45 and 60 years old with acute or convalescent COVID-19.

In this sample, this clone turned up once. The rearrangement links TRBV27 to TRBJ1-3, with 7 bases lining up with TRBD1. The ends lost 9 bases at V and 4 bases at J; junction bases unmatched: 15. The length of the CDR3 is 16 residues. The germline gives CDR1 MNHEY, CDR2 SMNVEV (reference sequence). CDR3 in amino acids: CARGSRSGGPGNTIYF. The CDR3 region has the DNA TGTGCCAGGGGATCGCGATCAGGGGGACCGGGAAACACCATATATTTT.

Only one count was recorded for this clone. This sequence joins TRBV2 and TRBJ2-3, with TRBD2 matching over 14 bases. CDR1 and CDR2 from the germline V gene are SNHLY and FYNNEI. After removal of 6 bases from V and 7 bases from J, the junction contained 12 bases not matched to a gene. This CDR3 has 17 amino acids. This chain's CDR3 is CASRKYGGTSGGYTQYF. CDR3 nucleotide sequence: TGTGCCAGCAGAAAGTATGGAGGGACTAGCGGGGGATATACGCAGTATTTT.